Shown below are 21 T cell receptor beta chains from a single sample sequenced in a study of cytomegalovirus exposure and HLA in healthy donors. Both 60 Vbeta primers and 13 Jbeta primers went into the PCR. Data came from immunoSEQ multiplex PCR; TCRdb stores just in-frame clones and leaves some out. The listing records 96,000 or so clones. Sequenced sample: PBMCs. These receptors were taken from a woman in her 30s in good health and CMV-seronegative.

Note on this clone: The junction departs from the called germline gene at one end, perhaps through a read error. The genes are TRBV7-7 and TRBJ2-2; TRBD1 matches 11 bases. Germline V CDR1 and CDR2: SSHAT, FNYEAQ (reference sequence). The CDR3 runs 15 residues. The CDR3 region is CASSKGTGGTGELFF. CDR3 coding DNA: TGTGCTAGCAGTAAAGGGACAGGGGGCACCGGGGAGCTGTTTTTT.

Details on this clone: The same CDR3 arises from other DNA sequences in this sample as well. The chain has TRBV6-1 and TRBJ2-7; D is unclear. The V gene's germline CDR1 is MNHNS and CDR2 SASEGT. V lost 3 bases and J lost 6, with 6 bases in between. The CDR3 contains 11 residues. Here the CDR3 reads CASSETVEQYF. CDR3 coding DNA: TGTGCCAGCAGTGAGACTGTCGAGCAGTACTTC.

The gene calls are TRBV18 and TRBJ2-5, with 10 bases that match TRBD1. The CDR3 spans 14 residues. The ends lost 5 bases at V and 2 bases at J; junction bases unmatched: 2. Germline V gene sequence: CDR1 KGHSH, CDR2 LQKENI. The CDR3 sequence: CASSSDRGQETQYF. The CDR3 coding sequence is TGTGCCAGCTCATCGGACAGGGGGCAAGAGACCCAGTACTTC. Full variable domain (remainder filled in from reference TRBV18 and TRBJ2-5): NAGVMQNPRHLVRRRGQEARLRCSPMKGHSHVYWYRQLPEEGLKFMVYLQKENIIDESGMPKERFSAEFPKEGPSILRIQQVVRGDSAAYFCASSSDRGQETQYFGPGTRLLVL.

The genes are TRBV19 and TRBJ1-1; D unresolved. The germline V gene has CDR1 LNHDA and CDR2 SQIVND (reference sequence). The CDR3 contains 11 residues. V shed 6 bases and J shed 5 bases, with 7 bases lying between them. The CDR3 DNA sequence: TGTGCCAGTAGCCGGTCGACTGAAGCTTTCTTT. Translated, it gives CASSRSTEAFF.

The chain has TRBV7-9 and TRBJ2-7; 7 bases line up with TRBD1. V lost 0 bases to trimming and J lost 2 bases; unmatched junction nucleotides: 4. CDR3 size: 15 residues. The germline CDR1 and CDR2 sequences are SEHNR and FQNEAQ (reference sequence). The CDR3 loop is CASSLARGLPYEQYF. CDR3 coding DNA: TGTGCCAGCAGCTTAGCGAGGGGGCTCCCCTACGAGCAGTACTTC.

This chain uses TRBV7-3 with TRBJ1-1; 7 positions agree with TRBD1. Germline V gives CDR1 SGHTA, CDR2 FQGTGA. There are 16 residues in the CDR3. Unmatched junction bases numbered 9, after V lost 5 bases and J lost 0 bases. In DNA, the CDR3 is TGTGCCAGCAGCGAACAGGGGCCTCTCATGAACACTGAAGCTTTCTTT. It codes for CASSEQGPLMNTEAFF. The complete variable domain, with remaining parts taken from reference TRBV7-3 and TRBJ1-1, reads GAGVSQTPSNKVTEKGKYVELRCDPISGHTALYWYRQSLGQGPEFLIYFQGTGAADDSGLPNDRFFAVRPEGSVSTLKIQRTERGDSAVYLCASSEQGPLMNTEAFFGQGTRLTVV.

V and J are TRBV7-8 and TRBJ1-5; 10 bases map to TRBD1. Per germline, CDR1 SGHVS and CDR2 FQNEAQ. The CDR3 runs 17 residues. The junction had 9 bases not matched to a gene; V was cut back by 2 bases and J by 5 bases. The CDR3 bases are TGTGCCAGCAGCTTAAGGGGGACAGGGGCGACCGATCAGCCCCAGCATTTT. Its protein is CASSLRGTGATDQPQHF.

V is TRBV4-1 and J is TRBJ1-2; 9 bases agree with TRBD1. Unmatched junction bases numbered 3, after V lost 0 bases and J lost 4 bases. Germline CDR1 reads MGHRA; CDR2 reads YSYEKL. The CDR3 loop spans 15 amino acids. As DNA, the CDR3 is TGCGCCAGCAGCCAAGAGGGGGACAGGGCCTATGGCTACACCTTC. It encodes CASSQEGDRAYGYTF.

This sequence joins TRBV7-9 and TRBJ1-1, with 7 bases matching TRBD1. With 3 bases clipped from V and 11 bases from J, the junction kept 3 bases outside the gene matches. The V gene's germline CDR1 is SEHNR and CDR2 FQNEAQ (reference sequence). The CDR3 spans 11 residues. CDR3: CASSFPRGAFF. For the CDR3, the DNA is TGTGCCAGCAGCTTTCCCAGGGGGGCTTTCTTT.

J is TRBJ1-1 and V is TRBV19; D call uncertain. Looked up from germline, CDR1 is LNHDA and CDR2 is SQIVND (reference sequence). V was cut by 1 base and J by 4 bases, with 13 bases left in between. The CDR3 is 15 amino acids. The CDR3 region is CASSIVPGRSTEAFF. The CDR3 DNA is TGTGCCAGTAGTATAGTTCCGGGTAGGAGCACTGAAGCTTTCTTT.

The chain is built from TRBV28 and TRBJ1-2; D possibly corresponds to TRBD1 (6 bases). The CDR3 covers 13 residues. V was pared by 7 bases and J by 7 bases, with 16 bases between. Germline V gene sequence: CDR1 MDHEN, CDR2 SYDVKM. The CDR3 spells CASNDGNRVGYTF. The DNA of the CDR3 is TGTGCCAGCAATGACGGGAACAGGGTTGGCTACACCTTC.

V and J are TRBV4-1 and TRBJ2-1; 10 bases agree with TRBD1. After removal of 4 bases from V and 9 bases from J, the junction contained 12 bases not matched to a gene. CDR1 is MGHRA, CDR2 YSYEKL, per germline. The CDR3 sequence is 16 residues long. CDR3 sequence reads: CASSPRAGQGTSEQFF. DNA of the CDR3: TGCGCCAGCAGCCCCAGGGCGGGACAGGGGACCAGTGAGCAGTTCTTC.

The chain carries TRBV9 and TRBJ2-2, with D perhaps TRBD1 (6 bases). The length of the CDR3 is 17 residues. Looked up from germline, CDR1 is SGDLS and CDR2 is YYNGEE. V was trimmed by 4 bases and J by 7 bases, leaving 23 bases between them. CDR3 sequence (DNA): TGTGCCAGCAGCCCTTTTGGAGGCACAGGGAACGACGGGGAGCTGTTTTTT. It translates to CASSPFGGTGNDGELFF.

This chain connects TRBV5-5 to TRBJ1-2, with TRBD1 as a possible D gene (6 bases). CDR1 is SGHKS, CDR2 YYEKEE, per germline (reference sequence). Trimming pared 4 bases from V and 4 bases from J, leaving 14 bases between. The CDR3 is 14 residues long. This CDR3 reads CASSTPQGSYGYTF. The CDR3 nucleotides are TGTGCCAGCAGCACGCCACAGGGTTCCTATGGCTACACCTTC.

V gene TRBV19 combines with J gene TRBJ2-7; D ambiguous. This CDR3 contains 13 residues. Germline-derived CDR1 and CDR2 are LNHDA and SQIVND (reference sequence). Deletions cut 3 bases from V and 2 bases from J, with 8 bases between. The CDR3 bases are TGTGCCAGTAGTATGGCTGGTCCCTACGAGCAGTACTTC. Protein: CASSMAGPYEQYF.

This sequence joins TRBV2 and TRBJ2-3, with 9 bases lining up with TRBD2. This CDR3 spans 14 amino acids. The J segment lost 3 bases and the V segment lost 6 bases, leaving 4 bases of the junction unmatched. Looked up from germline, CDR1 is SNHLY and CDR2 is FYNNEI. This CDR3 reads CASRNSGGTDTQYF. The CDR3 region has the DNA TGTGCCAGCAGAAATAGCGGGGGTACAGATACGCAGTATTTT.

The chain employs TRBV11-2 and TRBJ2-3; 8 bases match TRBD1. The germline V gene encodes CDR1 SGHAT and CDR2 FQNNGV. V was clipped by 10 bases and J by 2 bases; unmatched bases: 8. This CDR3 comprises 14 residues. The CDR3 DNA sequence: TGTGCCATCTATGTCAGGGGGCACACAGATACGCAGTATTTT. It translates to CAIYVRGHTDTQYF.

V is TRBV5-1 and J is TRBJ2-1, with 8 bases that match TRBD2. With V trimmed by 1 base and J by 6 bases, 6 bases remained unmatched. Germline values: CDR1 SGHRS, CDR2 YFSETQ. The CDR3 sequence is 15 residues long. CDR3 in DNA: TGCGCCAGCAGCTTGTACCTCGGGGGGGGCAATGAGCAGTTCTTC. Translated, it gives CASSLYLGGGNEQFF.

This sequence joins TRBV18 and TRBJ2-7; 14 bases line up with TRBD2. This CDR3 region has 18 residues. V lost 2 bases, J lost 1 base, and 7 bases stayed unmatched. Per germline, CDR1 KGHSH and CDR2 LQKENI. CDR3 loop: CASSPSGGLAGGSYEQYF. CDR3 bases: TGTGCCAGCTCACCATCCGGAGGACTAGCGGGAGGTTCCTACGAGCAGTACTTC.

The CDR3 spells CASSQSAEGRADTQYF. The CDR3 DNA sequence: TGTGCCAGCAGCCAATCGGCCGAGGGTAGAGCAGATACGCAGTATTTT. The genes are TRBV4-2 and TRBJ2-3; D might be TRBD2 (5 bases). Germline CDR1 and CDR2: LGHNA and YNFKEQ. The CDR3 runs to 16 residues. With 2 bases removed from V and 4 bases from J, the gap between germline ends came to 16 bases.

V gene TRBV6-5 combines with J gene TRBJ1-2; no clear D. The CDR3 totals 13 residues. Germline CDR1 is MNHEY and CDR2 is SVGAGI. V lost 7 bases to trimming and J lost 0 bases, with 9 bases between them. The CDR3 is CASKRAANYGYTF. Here the CDR3 DNA reads TGTGCCAGCAAACGCGCGGCTAACTATGGCTACACCTTC.